This TCR beta chain was retrieved from a study of blood T cell repertoires in COVID-19. Overall study: Italy, Spain and the United States were the sources of the convalescent and acute COVID-19 samples. PBMCs, B-cell-depleted T cells, or T cells provided the cDNA or gDNA that made up the material.

The V and J ends lost 6 bases and 9 bases respectively, with 20 bases between them. Germline V gene data show CDR1 as MNHEY and CDR2 as SMNVEV (reference sequence). The CDR3 has 14 amino acids. Authors' methods: The assay estimated nucleated cells by amplifying reference gene primers. Assay used: immunoSEQ multiplex PCR; TCRdb lists only in-frame clones, some missing. V, J and clone size were drawn from that table, and D and trimming were deduced from the DNA. Among 60,000 to 85,000 clones, 75% to 85% were seen once, and the ten largest hold around 15%. Sequenced material: peripheral blood. This chain connects TRBV27 to TRBJ1-2, with D tentatively TRBD1 (6 bases). The source is a human donor in a cohort sampled during active COVID-19. This CDR3 is CASRPEGVADRYTF. Here the CDR3 DNA reads TGTGCCAGCAGACCAGAGGGGGTCGCGGACCGCTACACCTTC.